The rows below give T cell receptor beta chains drawn from one sample of a study of shared T cell receptors in the human thymus. Data came from immunoSEQ multiplex PCR; TCRdb stores just in-frame clones and leaves some out. The sample contains some 700,000 clones, 80% to 90% of which appear only once. Separately, the same data were catalogued under a study of human thymus T cells.

Sequencing was carried out using thymocytes. All receptors derive from a girl in the first two years of life with a congenital heart defect. Each CDR3 is given with its conserved first and last residue. The D gene is left open where the match is weak. Size is stated for part of the rows, as once, few or many counts, or as a class when the clone is expanded.

d_gene	j_gene	abundance	v_gene	CDR3nt	CDR3aa
-	TRBJ1-1	-	TRBV4-3	TGCGCCAGCAGCCAAGTTATGAACACTGAAGCTTTCTTT	CASSQVMNTEAFF
-	TRBJ1-2	-	TRBV6-5	TGTGCCAGCAGTTACTCTGCGCGGGGGGACTATGGCTACACCTTC	CASSYSARGDYGYTF
TRBD2	TRBJ2-4	-	TRBV30	TGTGCCTGGAGTGTAATAGCGGGGGGGCGTCAAAACATTCAGTACTTC	CAWSVIAGGRQNIQYF
-	TRBJ1-1	-	TRBV27	TGTGCCAGCAGCCACGAAAACTATACCGTGAACACTGAAGCTTTCTTT	CASSHENYTVNTEAFF
TRBD2	TRBJ2-3	-	TRBV11-3	TGTGCCAGCAGCTCCAGATCCTGCCCTAGCGGACCTAGCACAGATACGCAGTATTTT	CASSSRSCPSGPSTDTQYF
TRBD1	TRBJ1-2	-	TRBV7-2	TGTGCCAGCAGCCAGGACAGGGACAGGCCGAACTATGGCTACACCTTC	CASSQDRDRPNYGYTF
TRBD1	TRBJ2-7	-	TRBV6-1	TGTGCCAGCAGTGAACCCAATACCCTGACAGGGAATGGGGACTACGAGCAGTACTTC	CASSEPNTLTGNGDYEQYF
TRBD1	TRBJ1-5	-	TRBV6-5	TGTGCCAGCAGCCCGACAGGGCGGAACAATCAGCCCCAGCATTTT	CASSPTGRNNQPQHF
TRBD1	TRBJ1-2	few	TRBV4-3	TGCGCCAGCAGCCGGGGCAAATCGGACAGGAATAACTATGGCTACACCTTC	CASSRGKSDRNNYGYTF
-	TRBJ1-1	-	TRBV27	TGTGCCAGCATCCGGACAGCGCGATACGGCACTGAAGCTTTCTTT	CASIRTARYGTEAFF
-	TRBJ1-3	-	TRBV7-2	TGTGCCAGCAGCTTCCGTCTTGGTCGGGAAAGTTACACCATATATTTT	CASSFRLGRESYTIYF
-	TRBJ1-1	-	TRBV20-1	TGCAGTGCGGGCGTGAAGCTTATCTTT	CSAGVKLIF
-	TRBJ2-5	-	TRBV19	TGTGCCAGTAGTATAAAAGGGCCAGGGGATGCAGAGACCCAGTACTTC	CASSIKGPGDAETQYF
-	TRBJ2-7	-	TRBV7-9	TGTGCCAGCAGCCCGGTGGTACAGACCCTAACCTACGAGCAGTACTTC	CASSPVVQTLTYEQYF
-	TRBJ2-3	-	TRBV4-3	TGCGCCAGCAGCCAAGATGGCTCATACAGCACAGATACGCAGTATTTT	CASSQDGSYSTDTQYF
TRBD1	TRBJ1-4	-	TRBV5-8	TGTGCCAGCAGCCCGGACAGGGGAAATGAAAAACTGTTTTTT	CASSPDRGNEKLFF
TRBD1	TRBJ1-1	-	TRBV7-2	TGTGCCAGCAGCTTCAACAGGGGAAGTGGGGCTTTCTTT	CASSFNRGSGAFF
TRBD1	TRBJ1-2	-	TRBV6-1	TGTGCCAGCGCCGGGACAGGATATGGCTACACCTTC	CASAGTGYGYTF
-	TRBJ1-3	once	TRBV5-8	TGTGCCAGCAGCTTCGCGGTTAGGGGCTCTGGAAACACCATATATTTT	CASSFAVRGSGNTIYF
TRBD2	TRBJ2-5	-	TRBV4-1	TGCGCCAGCAGCCAAGAGCCGCGGGGGGGCCCAAGGGAGGAGACCCAGTACTTC	CASSQEPRGGPREETQYF
-	TRBJ2-5	-	TRBV15	TGTGCCACCAGCAGAGGGCTAGAAGAGACCCAGTACTTC	CATSRGLEETQYF
TRBD1	TRBJ1-1	-	TRBV7-6	TGTGCCAGCAGCTCCAACAGGGGGAACACTGAAGCTTTCTTT	CASSSNRGNTEAFF
-	TRBJ2-2	once	TRBV7-2	TGTGCCAGCAGCTTTCGTGTCTCGAACACCGGGGAGCTGTTTTTT	CASSFRVSNTGELFF
TRBD1	TRBJ2-7	-	TRBV7-6	TGTGCCAGCAGCCAGGGCGGTGGGGACAGGGTCCACGAGCAGTACTTC	CASSQGGGDRVHEQYF
-	TRBJ1-5	-	TRBV21-1	TGTGCCAGCAGGACACAGGGGATGTATCAGCCCCAGCATTTT	CASRTQGMYQPQHF
TRBD1	TRBJ1-4	few	TRBV4-2	TGTGCCAGCAGCCAAGTTCCCAAGACAGGGGGCGGGAATGAAAAACTGTTTTTT	CASSQVPKTGGGNEKLFF
-	TRBJ1-1	-	TRBV6-5	TGTGCCAGCGGCAGGGGTAACATGAACACTGAAGCTTTCTTT	CASGRGNMNTEAFF
TRBD1	TRBJ1-2	few	TRBV28	TGTGCCAGCGGAGGACAGGGGAACTATGGCTACACCTTC	CASGGQGNYGYTF